The entry that follows covers one TCR beta chain sequence. This clone was counted only a few times. No cognate antigen has been identified for it. No much larger clonotype is one base removed from it; base qualities were not supplied. This entry belongs to a study of CD8+ T cells in alopecia areata (dated by TCRdb to 2016 to 2019). Background for the entire study: Treated patients were enrolled in an open-label pilot trial of oral tofacitinib, 5 to 10 mg twice daily, for moderate-to-severe alopecia areata. Patients stayed on tofacitinib for 6 to 18 months and then had 6 months of follow-up off drug so that delayed response and recurrence could be assessed. For the treated patients, the SALT score, which quantifies what percentage of scalp surface area is affected, served as the measure of disease severity. High-throughput TCRbeta sequencing was used to examine T cell clonal expansion in alopecia areata in both the C3H/HeJ mouse model and human patients. In humans, TCRbeta sequencing was performed on scalp tissue and on sorted CD4+ and CD8+ peripheral blood T cells from healthy controls and from patients with patchy or totalis/universalis alopecia areata. Tofacitinib-treated patients had biopsies at baseline and at 4 and 24 weeks of treatment, with a later scalp biopsy in several patients. Scalp clonality was compared across normal scalp (n=4), patchy alopecia areata scalp (n=8), and alopecia totalis/universalis scalp (n=8). RNA was obtained with the PAXgene miRNA kit for fixed scalp, the miRNeasy kit for PBMCs, and the RNeasy kit for mouse skin. Amplification of TCRbeta CDR3 regions was done by immunoSEQ multiplex PCR using 35 Vbeta forward primers and 13 Jbeta reverse primers. On the study overall, not on this receptor specifically: Scalp TCR repertoire analysis is complicated because resident alphabeta T cells in normal human skin are also sequenced, whereas mouse skin is dominated by gammadelta T cells. Because the treated cohort was small and had only one nonresponder, larger studies are needed to examine links between baseline CD8+ expansion and response. Compared with normal scalp, lesional scalp, particularly in alopecia totalis/universalis, had higher clonality and more expanded CD8+ clones, which suggests antigenic drive. During tofacitinib treatment, many expanded lesional clones remained in scalp and blood, and this persistence may partly explain relapse after treatment is stopped. Tofacitinib significantly lowered scalp clonality and the number of expanded CD8+ clones among the top 100 scalp clones. Compared with mice, TCR sequences shared between patients were less clear, possibly partly because of HLA diversity across the patient population.

The trim is 2 bases for V and 4 bases for J, with a gap of 14 bases between the germline ends. There are 15 amino acids in the CDR3, from cysteine to phenylalanine inclusive. Solely the CDR3 DNA is kept, with 45 bases framed from the first base. The germline V gene (reference sequence) sets CDR1 to LNHDA and CDR2 to SQIVND. Library generation was performed with the immunoSEQ multiplex PCR assay. To provide template for TCR sequencing, every sample had RNA extracted and reverse transcribed into cDNA. SuperScript III was used to make first-strand cDNA, primed with a 2:1 mix of oligo-dT and random hexamers. A synthetic immune receptor repertoire was used to measure amplification bias, and any remaining bias was corrected computationally. As for the original processing: After raw reads were preprocessed to remove errors, the CDR3 was defined following IMGT conventions as running from the conserved cysteine to phenylalanine. Clonality was calculated as 1 minus Shannon entropy normalized by log2 of the number of productive unique TCRs. Scalp TCRbeta sequences were cross-referenced with sorted blood CD4 and CD8 repertoires so that the CD4 or CD8 identity of scalp clones could be inferred. The table comes from immuneACCESS by way of TCRdb, which keeps in-frame sequences with V and J called. Part of the clones is missing from these tables; in studies checked, under half for an unresolved V gene and the rest for unknown reasons. The V and J calls and clone size come from that table; D and trimming were worked out from the DNA. The table for this sample lists roughly 110,000 clones; roughly 84% of them were counted only once. The ten largest clones add up to over 20% of the sample.

Read against the paper, the sample's time point label means: around 22 weeks on oral tofacitinib. The meaning of the sample's treatment or condition label: oral pan-JAK inhibitor, 5-10 mg twice daily. Lesional scalp punch biopsies and peripheral blood were obtained from alopecia areata patients. PBMCs were isolated by density centrifugation and stained for CD3, CD4 and CD8, and CD4+ and CD8+ T cells were sorted on a FACSAria. The chain employs TRBV19 and TRBJ2-5; the D call is possibly TRBD1 or TRBD2, each sharing 5 bases. The receptor was isolated from a human donor with alopecia areata. Source: CD8+ T cells sorted from blood, taken at week 24, from a patient treated with tofacitinib. The CDR3 protein: CASSIRIRAGETQYF. The DNA reads as follows: TGTGCCAGTAGTATAAGGATCAGGGCGGGAGAGACCCAGTACTTC.